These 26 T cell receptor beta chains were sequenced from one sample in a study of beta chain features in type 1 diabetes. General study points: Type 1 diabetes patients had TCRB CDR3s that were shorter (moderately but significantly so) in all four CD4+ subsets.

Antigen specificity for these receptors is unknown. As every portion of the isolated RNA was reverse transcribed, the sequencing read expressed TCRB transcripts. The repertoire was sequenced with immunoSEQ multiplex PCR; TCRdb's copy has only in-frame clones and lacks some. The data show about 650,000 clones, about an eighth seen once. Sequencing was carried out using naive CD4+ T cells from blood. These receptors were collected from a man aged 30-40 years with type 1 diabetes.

The CDR3 sequence: CASSLLINTEAFF. The CDR3 DNA reads as TGTGCCAGCAGCCTACTTATCAACACTGAAGCTTTCTTT. The chain is built from TRBV7-8 and TRBJ1-1; D gene unclear. Trimming left V 5 bases short and J 2 bases short, with 9 bases between. This CDR3 region has 13 residues. Germline CDR1 and CDR2: SGHVS and FQNEAQ. Combining the CDR3 with reference TRBV7-8 and TRBJ1-1 gives the whole variable domain GAGVSQSPRYKVAKRGQDVALRCDPISGHVSLFWYQQALGQGPEFLTYFQNEAQLDKSGLPSDRFFAERPEGSVSTLKIQRTQQEDSAVYLCASSLLINTEAFFGQGTRLTVV.

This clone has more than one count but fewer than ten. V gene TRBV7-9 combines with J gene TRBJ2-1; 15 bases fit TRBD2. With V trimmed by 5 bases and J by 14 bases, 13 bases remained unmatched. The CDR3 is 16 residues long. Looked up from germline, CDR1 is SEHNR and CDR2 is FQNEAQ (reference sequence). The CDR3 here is CASSPGLAGGPKAKFF. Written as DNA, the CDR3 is TGTGCCAGCAGCCCCGGACTAGCGGGGGGGCCCAAAGCGAAGTTCTTC. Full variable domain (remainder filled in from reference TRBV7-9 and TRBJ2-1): DTGVSQNPRHKITKRGQNVTFRCDPISEHNRLYWYRQTLGQGPEFLTYFQNEAQLEKSRLLSDRFSAERPKGSFSTLEIQRTEQGDSAMYLCASSPGLAGGPKAKFFGPGTRLTVL.

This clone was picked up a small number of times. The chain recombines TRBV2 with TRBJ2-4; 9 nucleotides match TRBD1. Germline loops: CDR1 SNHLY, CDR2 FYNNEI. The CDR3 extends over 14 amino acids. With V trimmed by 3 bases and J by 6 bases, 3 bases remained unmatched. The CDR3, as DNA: TGTGCCAGCAGTGATCTGGACAGGGGAAACATTCAGTACTTC. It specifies CASSDLDRGNIQYF.

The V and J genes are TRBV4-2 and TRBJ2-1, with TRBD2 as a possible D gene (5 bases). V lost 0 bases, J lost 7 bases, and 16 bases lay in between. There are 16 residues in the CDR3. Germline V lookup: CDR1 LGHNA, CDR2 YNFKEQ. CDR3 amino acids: CASSQDWAEPGNEQFF. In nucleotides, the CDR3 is TGTGCCAGCAGCCAAGATTGGGCAGAACCGGGGAATGAGCAGTTCTTC.

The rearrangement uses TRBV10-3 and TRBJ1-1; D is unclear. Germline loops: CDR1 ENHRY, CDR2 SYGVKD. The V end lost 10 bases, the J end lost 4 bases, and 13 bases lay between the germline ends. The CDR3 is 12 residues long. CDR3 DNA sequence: TGTGCCAGTGCGACTCGGGGCACTGAAGCTTTCTTT. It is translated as CASATRGTEAFF.

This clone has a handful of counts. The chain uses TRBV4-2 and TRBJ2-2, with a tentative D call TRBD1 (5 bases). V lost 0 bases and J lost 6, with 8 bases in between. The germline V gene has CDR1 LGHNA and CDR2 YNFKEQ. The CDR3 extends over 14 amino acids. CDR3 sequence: CASSQDRGAGELFF. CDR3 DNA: TGTGCCAGCAGCCAAGATAGGGGCGCCGGGGAGCTGTTTTTT.

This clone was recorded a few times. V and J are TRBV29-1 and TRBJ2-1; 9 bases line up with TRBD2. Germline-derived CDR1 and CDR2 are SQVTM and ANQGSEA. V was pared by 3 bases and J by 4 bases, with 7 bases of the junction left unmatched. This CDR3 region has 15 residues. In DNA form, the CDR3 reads TGCAGCGTTGATACGGCGGGGGGGCTTTACAATGAGCAGTTCTTC. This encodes CSVDTAGGLYNEQFF.

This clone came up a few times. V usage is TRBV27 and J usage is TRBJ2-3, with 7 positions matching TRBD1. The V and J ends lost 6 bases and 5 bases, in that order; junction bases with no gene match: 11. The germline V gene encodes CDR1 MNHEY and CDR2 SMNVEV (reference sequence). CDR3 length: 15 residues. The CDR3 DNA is TGTGCCAGCAGATCGACAGGGCTGTCGGAAGATACGCAGTATTTT. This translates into CASRSTGLSEDTQYF.

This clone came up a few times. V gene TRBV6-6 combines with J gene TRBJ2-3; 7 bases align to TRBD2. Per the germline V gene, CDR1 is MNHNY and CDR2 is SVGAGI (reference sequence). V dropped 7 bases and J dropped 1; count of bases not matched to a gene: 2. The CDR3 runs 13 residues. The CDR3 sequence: CASTRGGTDTQYF. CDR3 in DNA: TGTGCCAGCACTCGGGGGGGCACAGATACGCAGTATTTT.

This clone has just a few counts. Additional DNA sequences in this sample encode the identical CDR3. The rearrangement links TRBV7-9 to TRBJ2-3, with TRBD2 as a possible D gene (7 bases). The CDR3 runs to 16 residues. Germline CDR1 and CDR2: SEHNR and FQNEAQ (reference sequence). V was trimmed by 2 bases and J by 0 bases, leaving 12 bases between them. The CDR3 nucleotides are TGTGCCAGCAGCTTACTGGCGGGGGCTAGCACAGATACGCAGTATTTT. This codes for CASSLLAGASTDTQYF. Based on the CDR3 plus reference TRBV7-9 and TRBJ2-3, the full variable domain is DTGVSQNPRHKITKRGQNVTFRCDPISEHNRLYWYRQTLGQGPEFLTYFQNEAQLEKSRLLSDRFSAERPKGSFSTLEIQRTEQGDSAMYLCASSLLAGASTDTQYFGPGTRLTVL.

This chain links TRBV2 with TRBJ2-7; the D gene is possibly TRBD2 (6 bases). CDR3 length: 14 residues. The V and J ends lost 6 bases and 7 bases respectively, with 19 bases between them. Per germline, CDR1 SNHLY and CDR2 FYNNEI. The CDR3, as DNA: TGTGCCAGCAGGGGACTGGTCGAGGGGATGGAGCAGTACTTC. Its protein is CASRGLVEGMEQYF. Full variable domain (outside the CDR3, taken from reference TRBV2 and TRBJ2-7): EPEVTQTPSHQVTQMGQEVILRCVPISNHLYFYWYRQILGQKVEFLVSFYNNEISEKSEIFDDQFSVERPDGSNFTLKIRSTKLEDSAMYFCASRGLVEGMEQYFGPGTRLTVT.

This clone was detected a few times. This chain's CDR3 is CASSGAGGYTF. CDR3 DNA sequence: TGTGCCAGCAGTGGGGCCGGCGGCTACACCTTC. This chain links TRBV28 with TRBJ1-2, with D perhaps TRBD1 (5 bases). V shed 5 bases and J shed 8 bases, with 9 bases lying between them. Germline CDR1 is MDHEN and CDR2 is SYDVKM. The CDR3 is 11 residues long.

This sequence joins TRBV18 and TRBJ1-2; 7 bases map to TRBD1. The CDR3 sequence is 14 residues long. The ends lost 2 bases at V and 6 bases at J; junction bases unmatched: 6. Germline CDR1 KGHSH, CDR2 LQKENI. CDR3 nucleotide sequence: TGTGCCAGCTCACCAAACAGGGGTGGGGATGGCTACACCTTC. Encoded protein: CASSPNRGGDGYTF.

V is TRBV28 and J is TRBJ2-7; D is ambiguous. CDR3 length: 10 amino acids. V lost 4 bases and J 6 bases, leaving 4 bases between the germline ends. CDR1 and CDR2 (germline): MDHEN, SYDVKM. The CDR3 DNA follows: TGTGCCAGCAGTTCTATCGAGCAGTACTTC. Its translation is CASSSIEQYF.

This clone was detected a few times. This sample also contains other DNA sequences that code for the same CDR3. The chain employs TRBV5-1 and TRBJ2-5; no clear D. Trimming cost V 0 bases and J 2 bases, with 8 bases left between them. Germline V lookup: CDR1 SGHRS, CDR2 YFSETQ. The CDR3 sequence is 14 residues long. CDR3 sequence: CASSLGQEQETQYF. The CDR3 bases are TGCGCCAGCAGCTTGGGGCAGGAGCAAGAGACCCAGTACTTC.

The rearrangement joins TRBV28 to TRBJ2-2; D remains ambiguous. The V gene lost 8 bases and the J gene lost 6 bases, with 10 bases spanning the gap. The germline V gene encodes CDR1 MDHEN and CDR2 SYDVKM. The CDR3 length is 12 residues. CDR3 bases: TGTGCCAGCCGAGCCCTCGCCGGGGAGCTGTTTTTT. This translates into CASRALAGELFF.

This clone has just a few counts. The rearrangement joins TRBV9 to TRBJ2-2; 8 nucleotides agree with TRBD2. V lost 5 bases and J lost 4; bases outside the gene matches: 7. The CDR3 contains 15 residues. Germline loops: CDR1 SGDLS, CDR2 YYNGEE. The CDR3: CASSGSGAGTGELFF. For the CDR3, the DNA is TGTGCCAGCAGTGGTAGCGGGGCGGGCACCGGGGAGCTGTTTTTT.

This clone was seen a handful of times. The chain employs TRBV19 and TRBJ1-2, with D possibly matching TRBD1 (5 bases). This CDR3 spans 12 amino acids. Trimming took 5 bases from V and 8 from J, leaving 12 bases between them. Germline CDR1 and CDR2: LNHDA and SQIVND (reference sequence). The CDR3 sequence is CASSAGPGGYTF. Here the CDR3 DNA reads TGTGCCAGTAGTGCGGGCCCAGGGGGCTACACCTTC.

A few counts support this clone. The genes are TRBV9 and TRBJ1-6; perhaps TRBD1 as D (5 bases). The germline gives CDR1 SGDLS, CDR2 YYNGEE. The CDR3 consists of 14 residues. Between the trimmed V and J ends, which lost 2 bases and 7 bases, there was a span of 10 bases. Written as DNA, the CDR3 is TGTGCCAGCAGCGTGGGACCTTCGAATTCACCCCTCCACTTT. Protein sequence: CASSVGPSNSPLHF.

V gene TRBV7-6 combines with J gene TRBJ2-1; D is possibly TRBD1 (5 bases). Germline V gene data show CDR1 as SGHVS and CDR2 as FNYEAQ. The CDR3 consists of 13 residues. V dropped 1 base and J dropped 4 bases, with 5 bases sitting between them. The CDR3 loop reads CASSLGQYNEQFF. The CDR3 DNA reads TGTGCCAGCAGCTTAGGACAGTACAATGAGCAGTTCTTC.

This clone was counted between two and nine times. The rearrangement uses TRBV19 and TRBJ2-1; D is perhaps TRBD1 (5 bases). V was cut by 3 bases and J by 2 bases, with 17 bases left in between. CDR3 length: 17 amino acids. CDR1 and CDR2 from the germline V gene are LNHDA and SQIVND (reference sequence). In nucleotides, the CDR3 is TGTGCCAGTAGTATCCAGGTTGGGGCAGGACCCTACAATGAGCAGTTCTTC. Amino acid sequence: CASSIQVGAGPYNEQFF.

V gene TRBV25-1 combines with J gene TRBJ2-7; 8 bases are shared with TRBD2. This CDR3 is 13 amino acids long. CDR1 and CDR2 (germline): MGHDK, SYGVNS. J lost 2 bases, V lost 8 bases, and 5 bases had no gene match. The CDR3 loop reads CASQTGGTYEQYF. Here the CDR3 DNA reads TGTGCCAGCCAGACGGGGGGGACCTACGAGCAGTACTTC.

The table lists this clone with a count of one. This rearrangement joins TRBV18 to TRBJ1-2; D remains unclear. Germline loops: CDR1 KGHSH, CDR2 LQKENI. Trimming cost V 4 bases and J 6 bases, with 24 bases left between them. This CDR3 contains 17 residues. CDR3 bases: TGTGCCAGCTCACGACTCGCCATATCGGCTAAAGGCGATGGCTACACCTTC. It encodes CASSRLAISAKGDGYTF.

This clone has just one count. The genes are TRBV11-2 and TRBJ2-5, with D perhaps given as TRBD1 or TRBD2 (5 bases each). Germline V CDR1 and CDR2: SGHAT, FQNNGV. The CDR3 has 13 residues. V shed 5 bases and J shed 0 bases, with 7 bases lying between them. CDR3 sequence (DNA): TGTGCCAGCAGCCCGGGGCACCAAGAGACCCAGTACTTC. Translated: CASSPGHQETQYF.

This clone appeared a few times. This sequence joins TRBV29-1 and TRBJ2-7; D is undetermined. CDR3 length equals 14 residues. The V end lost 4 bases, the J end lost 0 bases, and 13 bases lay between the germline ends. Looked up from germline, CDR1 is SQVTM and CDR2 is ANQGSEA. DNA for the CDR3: TGCAGCGTTGCGGAGACGGCGAGCTCCTACGAGCAGTACTTC. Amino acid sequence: CSVAETASSYEQYF.

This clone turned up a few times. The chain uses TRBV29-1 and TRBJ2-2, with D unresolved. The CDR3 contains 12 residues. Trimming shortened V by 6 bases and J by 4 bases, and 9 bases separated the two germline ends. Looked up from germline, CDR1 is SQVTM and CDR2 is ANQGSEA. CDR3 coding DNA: TGCAGCGTGGGATGGGGCACCGGGGAGCTGTTTTTT. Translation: CSVGWGTGELFF.